The next 16 T cell receptor beta chains were all read from a single sample in a study of Graves' ophthalmopathy and Graves' hyperthyroidism. RNA served as the template for amplifying TCR beta CDR3 regions. The library came from an HTBI-primed first-round RT-PCR and a second-round multiplex PCR. A single record per CDR3 protein comes from TCRdb applying MiXCR to the multiplex PCR reads. This table holds 260,000 or so distinct CDR3 sequences, roughly 50% found once. Sequencing used peripheral blood. The receptors shown here come from an adult man with Graves' ophthalmopathy.

This clonotype came up many times. The chain links TRBV2 to TRBJ2-5, with D unresolved. The V gene's germline CDR1 is SNHLY and CDR2 FYNNEI. V was trimmed by 10 bases and J by 1 base, leaving 13 bases between them. The CDR3 has 13 amino acids. CDR3 sequence: CAIILGLQETQYF. The CDR3 nucleotides read TGTGCCATCATACTGGGCCTCCAAGAGACCCAGTACTTC.

The genes are TRBV29-1 and TRBJ2-5, with D tentatively TRBD1 or TRBD2 (7 bases each). The CDR3 consists of 18 residues. The V gene lost 2 bases and the J gene lost 2 bases, with 24 bases spanning the gap. Looked up from germline, CDR1 is SQVTM and CDR2 is ANQGSEA. The CDR3 region is CSVERSRGGGSQQETQYF. In nucleotides, the CDR3 is TGCAGCGTTGAACGAAGCAGGGGGGGTGGTAGCCAACAAGAGACCCAGTACTTC.

A note on this clonotype: This may stem from a read error, because a much larger clone lies one nucleotide away. This chain connects TRBV29-1 to TRBJ1-1, with D possibly being TRBD1 (6 bases). Germline CDR1 and CDR2: SQVTM and ANQGSEA. The CDR3 runs to 14 residues. The CDR3 DNA reads as TGCAGCGTTGAAGTGGGGGGGCATAACACTGAAGCTTCCTTT. It translates to CSVEVGGHNTEASF.

This clonotype showed up just once. Compared with germline, one end of the junction differs, possibly owing to a read error. This rearrangement joins TRBV12-3 or TRBV12-4 to TRBJ1-1; a possible D gene is TRBD1 (6 bases). The CDR3 is 15 amino acids. CDR3 loop: CASSFGPDRNTEAFF. The CDR3 nucleotides read TGTGCCAGCAGTTTTGGCCCCGACAGGAACACTGAAGCCTTCTTT.

This clonotype showed up just a few times. The chain has TRBV7-3 and TRBJ1-6; weak D call: TRBD1 (6 bases). Trimming stripped 2 bases from V and 8 bases from J, with 10 bases between. The CDR3 consists of 14 residues. The germline V gene encodes CDR1 SGHTA and CDR2 FQGTGA. The CDR3 spells CASSLGTPDSPLHF. CDR3 sequence (DNA): TGTGCCAGCAGCTTAGGGACACCGGATTCACCCCTCCACTTT.

Worth noting for this clonotype: One end of the junction fails to match germline, which may point to a read error. The chain joins TRBV24-1 to TRBJ1-5; TRBD1 might be the D (5 bases). CDR1 is KGHDR and CDR2 is SFDVKD in the germline V gene. This CDR3 region has 14 residues. The CDR3 sequence: CASSAIQGTQPQHF. The CDR3 coding sequence is TGTGCCAGCAGTGCCATTCAGGGAACCCAGCCCCAGCATTTT.

This clonotype was observed a single time. One end of the junction is discordant with germline, which a read error may explain. The chain uses TRBV10-1 and TRBJ1-5; 8 bases line up with TRBD1. The CDR3 extends over 15 amino acids. Germline V lookup: CDR1 WNHNN, CDR2 SYGVQD (reference sequence). The CDR3 DNA reads as TGTGCCAGCAGCCTGGACAGGGAAGGGAATCAGCCCCAGCATTTT. It specifies CASSLDREGNQPQHF.

The chain recombines TRBV19 with TRBJ1-2; D gene unclear. There are 12 residues in the CDR3. Germline V gene sequence: CDR1 LNHDA, CDR2 SQIVND (reference sequence). Trimming stripped 2 bases from V and 5 bases from J, with 6 bases between. CDR3 amino acids: CASSINLYGYTF. The CDR3 bases are TGTGCCAGTAGTATAAACCTGTATGGCTACACCTTC.

The V call is TRBV24-1, the J call TRBJ2-2; unclear D gene. The CDR3 length is 15 residues. Germline CDR1 is KGHDR and CDR2 is SFDVKD. With 6 bases removed from V and 4 bases from J, the gap between germline ends came to 14 bases. In DNA form, the CDR3 reads TGTGCCACCAGTAAGGTGGGATTAGGCACCGGGGAGCTGTTTTTT. Its translation is CATSKVGLGTGELFF.

This chain connects TRBV25-1 to TRBJ2-7; TRBD1 agrees at 8 bases. V lost 2 bases to trimming and J lost 7 bases; unmatched junction nucleotides: 13. The CDR3 has 16 residues. Germline V gene data show CDR1 as MGHDK and CDR2 as SYGVNS. CDR3: CASSEGQGGPLGEQYF. CDR3 nucleotides: TGTGCCAGCAGTGAAGGACAGGGAGGACCCCTTGGGGAGCAGTACTTC.

The sample holds many counts of this clonotype. The chain carries TRBV20-1 and TRBJ1-1, with a tentative D call TRBD1 (5 bases). Trimming left V 3 bases short and J 4 bases short, with 12 bases between. The CDR3 is 13 amino acids. Germline loops: CDR1 DFQATT, CDR2 SNEGSKA (reference sequence). The CDR3 sequence: CSASGIGVTEAFF. CDR3 nucleotides: TGCAGTGCTAGCGGTATAGGGGTCACTGAAGCTTTCTTT.

The V gene is TRBV27, the J gene TRBJ2-5; 9 bases agree with TRBD2. In germline, CDR1 is MNHEY, CDR2 SMNVEV (reference sequence). The trim removed 5 bases at V and 4 bases at J, leaving 8 bases unmatched. There are 15 residues in the CDR3. The CDR3 spells CASSLTLAGAETQYF. CDR3 DNA sequence: TGTGCCAGCAGTCTGACTTTAGCGGGAGCAGAGACCCAGTACTTC.

The table lists this clonotype with many counts. V gene TRBV25-1 combines with J gene TRBJ1-3, with D uncertain. Germline loops: CDR1 MGHDK, CDR2 SYGVNS. The CDR3 runs 14 residues. V was cut by 3 bases and J by 4 bases, with 10 bases left in between. The CDR3 sequence: CASSDDPSGNTIYF. The CDR3 region has the DNA TGTGCCAGCAGTGACGATCCGTCGGGAAACACCATATATTTT.

V usage is TRBV10-3 and J usage is TRBJ2-7; possible D gene TRBD2, 6 bases. Trimming removed 0 bases at V and 1 base at J, with 13 bases between. Looked up from germline, CDR1 is ENHRY and CDR2 is SYGVKD. The CDR3 has 16 amino acids. The DNA for the CDR3 is TGTGCCATCAGTGAGTCTCGGGCTAGCGCTTCCTACGAGCAGTACTTC. Amino acid sequence: CAISESRASASYEQYF.

This clonotype was counted ten times or more. The rearrangement joins TRBV10-3 to TRBJ2-7; D uncertain. V dropped 0 bases and J dropped 3 bases, with 6 bases sitting between them. The CDR3 contains 13 residues. CDR1 is ENHRY, CDR2 SYGVKD, per germline. For the CDR3, the DNA is TGTGCCATCAGTGAGTCCCAGCTCTACGAGCAGTACTTC. It yields the protein CAISESQLYEQYF.

The chain links TRBV20-1 to TRBJ2-7; D is perhaps TRBD1 (5 bases). The CDR3 sequence is 13 residues long. In germline, CDR1 is DFQATT, CDR2 SNEGSKA (reference sequence). Trimming took 4 bases from V and 6 from J, leaving 16 bases between them. CDR3 DNA: TGCAGTGCTACAGGGCAGAGCCGACCCGAGCAGTACTTC. This translates into CSATGQSRPEQYF.